This TCR beta chain came from a study of regulatory T cells in long-lasting Graves disease. This clonotype was seen repeatedly, ten times or more. This CDR3 spans 14 amino acids. The germline V gene encodes CDR1 SNHLY and CDR2 FYNNEI. Deletions cut 8 bases from V and 0 bases from J, with 12 bases between. HTBI primers from iRepertoire and Arm-PCR of CDR3 regions yielded the TCR beta libraries. TCRdb independently ran MiXCR on the multiplex PCR reads; one entry per CDR3 protein. Of about 470,000 distinct CDR3 sequences listed, about 15% were seen once; the top ten hold about a sixth. Time point indicated: newly diagnosed GD, antithyroid drugs for less than 3 months. Scientists built the TCR library using RNA that was extracted from PBMCs. It was an endocrinology department in Xi'an, China, that provided the patients. These records were also assigned to another study, of T cells in Graves' hyperthyroidism and ophthalmopathy. That study reports: In blood, most of the thyroid clonotypes expanded above 0.001 were also present.

J is TRBJ2-3 and V is TRBV2; D remains unclear. The sample consisted of peripheral blood mononuclear cells (PBMCs), taken at new diagnosis, from a patient treated with antithyroid drugs. The sequence was collected from a woman under 40 with Graves disease. The chain's CDR3 is CASEAETSTDTQYF. In DNA, the CDR3 is TGTGCCAGCGAAGCAGAGACTAGCACAGATACGCAGTATTTT.